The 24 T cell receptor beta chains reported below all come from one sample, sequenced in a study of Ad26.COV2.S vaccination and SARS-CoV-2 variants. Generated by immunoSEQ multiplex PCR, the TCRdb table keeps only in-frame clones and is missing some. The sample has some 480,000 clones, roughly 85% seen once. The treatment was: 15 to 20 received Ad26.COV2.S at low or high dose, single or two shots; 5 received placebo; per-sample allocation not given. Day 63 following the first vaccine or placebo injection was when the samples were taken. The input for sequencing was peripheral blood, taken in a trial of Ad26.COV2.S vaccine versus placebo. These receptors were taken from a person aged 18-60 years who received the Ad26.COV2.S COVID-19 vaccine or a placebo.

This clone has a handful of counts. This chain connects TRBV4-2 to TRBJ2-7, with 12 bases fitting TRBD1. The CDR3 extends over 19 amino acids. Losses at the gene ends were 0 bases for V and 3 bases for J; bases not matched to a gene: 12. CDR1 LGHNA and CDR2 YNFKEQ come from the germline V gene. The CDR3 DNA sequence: TGTGCCAGCAGCCAAGATCTCATCGAGGGGGACAGGGGGCACTACGAGCAGTACTTC. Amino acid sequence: CASSQDLIEGDRGHYEQYF.

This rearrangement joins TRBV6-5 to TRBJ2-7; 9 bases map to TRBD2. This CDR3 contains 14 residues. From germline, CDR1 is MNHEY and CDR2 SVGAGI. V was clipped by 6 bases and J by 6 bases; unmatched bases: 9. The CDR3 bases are TGTGCCAGCAGAGGGACTAGCTCTATAGGCGAGCAGTACTTC. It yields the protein CASRGTSSIGEQYF.

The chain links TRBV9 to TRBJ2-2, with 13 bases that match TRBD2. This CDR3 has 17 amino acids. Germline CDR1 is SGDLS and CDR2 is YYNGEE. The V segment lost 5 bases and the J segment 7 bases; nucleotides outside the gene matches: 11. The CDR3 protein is CASSSGLAGEGSGELFF. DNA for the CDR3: TGTGCCAGCAGTAGTGGACTAGCGGGAGAGGGTAGCGGGGAGCTGTTTTTT.

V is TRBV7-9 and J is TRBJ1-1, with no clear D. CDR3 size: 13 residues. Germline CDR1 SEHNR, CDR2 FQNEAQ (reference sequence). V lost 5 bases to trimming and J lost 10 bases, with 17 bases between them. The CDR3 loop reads CASSHALPTGAFF. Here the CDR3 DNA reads TGTGCCAGCAGCCACGCCCTCCCCACGGGAGCTTTCTTT. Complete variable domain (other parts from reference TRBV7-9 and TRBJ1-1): DTGVSQNPRHKITKRGQNVTFRCDPISEHNRLYWYRQTLGQGPEFLTYFQNEAQLEKSRLLSDRFSAERPKGSFSTLEIQRTEQGDSAMYLCASSHALPTGAFFGQGTRLTVV.

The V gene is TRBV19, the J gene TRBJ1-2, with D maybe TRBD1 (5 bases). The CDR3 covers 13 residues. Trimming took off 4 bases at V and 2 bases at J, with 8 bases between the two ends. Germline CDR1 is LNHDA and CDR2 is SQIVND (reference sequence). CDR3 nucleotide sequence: TGTGCCAGTAGTAATAAGGGGAACTATGGCTACACCTTC. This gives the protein CASSNKGNYGYTF.

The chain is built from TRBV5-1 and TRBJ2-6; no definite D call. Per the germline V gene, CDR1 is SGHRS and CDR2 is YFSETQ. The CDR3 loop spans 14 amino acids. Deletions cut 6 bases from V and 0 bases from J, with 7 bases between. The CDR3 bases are TGCGCCAGCAAGAGCAGCTCTGGGGCCAACGTCCTGACTTTC. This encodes CASKSSSGANVLTF.

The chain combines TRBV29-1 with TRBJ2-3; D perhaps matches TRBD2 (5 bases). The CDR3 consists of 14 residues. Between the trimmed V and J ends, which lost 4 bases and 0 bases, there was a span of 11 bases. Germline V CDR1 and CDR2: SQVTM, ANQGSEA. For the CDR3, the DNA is TGCAGCGTTGCTCCGGGGTCGAGCACAGATACGCAGTATTTT. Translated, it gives CSVAPGSSTDTQYF.

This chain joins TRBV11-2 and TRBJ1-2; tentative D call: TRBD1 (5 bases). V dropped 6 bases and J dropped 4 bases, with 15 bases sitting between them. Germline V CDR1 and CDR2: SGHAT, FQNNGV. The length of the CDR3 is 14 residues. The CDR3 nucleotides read TGTGCCAGCAGAAAGCCGGGACCGCTCTATGGCTACACCTTC. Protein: CASRKPGPLYGYTF.

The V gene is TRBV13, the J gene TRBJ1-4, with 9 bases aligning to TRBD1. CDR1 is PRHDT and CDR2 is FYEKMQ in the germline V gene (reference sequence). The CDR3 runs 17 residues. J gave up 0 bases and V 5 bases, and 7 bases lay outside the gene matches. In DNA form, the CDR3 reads TGTGCCAGCAGCCCTGGGGACAGGGCCGCAACTAATGAAAAACTGTTTTTT. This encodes CASSPGDRAATNEKLFF.

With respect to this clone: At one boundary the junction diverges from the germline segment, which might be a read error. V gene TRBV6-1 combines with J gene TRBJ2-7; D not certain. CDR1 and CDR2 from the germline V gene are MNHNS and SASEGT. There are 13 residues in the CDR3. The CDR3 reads CASSEAFAYEQYF. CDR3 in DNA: TGTGCCAGCAGCGAAGCGTTTGCATACGAGCAGTACTTC.

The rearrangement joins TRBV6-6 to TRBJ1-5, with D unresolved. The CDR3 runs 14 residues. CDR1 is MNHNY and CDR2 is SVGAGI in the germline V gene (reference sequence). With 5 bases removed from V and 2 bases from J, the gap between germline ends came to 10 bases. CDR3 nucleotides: TGTGCCAGCAGTCATCCTCAGGGCAATCAGCCCCAGCATTTT. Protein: CASSHPQGNQPQHF.

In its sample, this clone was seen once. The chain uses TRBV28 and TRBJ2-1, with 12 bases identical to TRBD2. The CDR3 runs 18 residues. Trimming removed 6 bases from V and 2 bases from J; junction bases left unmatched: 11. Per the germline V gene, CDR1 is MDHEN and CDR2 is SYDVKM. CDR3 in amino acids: CASSSPGTSGLTYNEQFF. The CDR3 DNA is TGTGCCAGCAGCTCACCGGGGACTAGCGGGTTAACCTACAATGAGCAGTTCTTC.

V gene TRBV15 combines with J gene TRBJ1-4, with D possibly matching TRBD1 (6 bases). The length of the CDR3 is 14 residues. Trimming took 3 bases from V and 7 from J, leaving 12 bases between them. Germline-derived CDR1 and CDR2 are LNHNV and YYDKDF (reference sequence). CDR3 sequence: CATSSGGGGEKLFF. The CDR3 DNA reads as TGTGCCACCAGCAGCGGCGGAGGGGGTGAAAAACTGTTTTTT.

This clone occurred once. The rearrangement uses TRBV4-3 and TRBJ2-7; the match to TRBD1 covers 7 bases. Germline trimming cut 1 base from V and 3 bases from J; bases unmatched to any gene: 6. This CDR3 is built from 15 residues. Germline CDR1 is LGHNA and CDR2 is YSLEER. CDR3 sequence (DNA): TGCGCCAGCAGCCAAGTCACAGGGGAGTTCTACGAGCAGTACTTC. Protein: CASSQVTGEFYEQYF.

The CDR3 DNA reads TGTGCCAGCAGCGCGGTGGGGGAGACCCAGTACTTC. It is translated as CASSAVGETQYF. The gene calls are TRBV5-4 and TRBJ2-5; no definite D call. Per the germline V gene, CDR1 is SGHNT and CDR2 is YYREEE (reference sequence). Between the trimmed V and J ends, which lost 4 bases and 5 bases, there was a span of 9 bases. The CDR3 spans 12 residues.

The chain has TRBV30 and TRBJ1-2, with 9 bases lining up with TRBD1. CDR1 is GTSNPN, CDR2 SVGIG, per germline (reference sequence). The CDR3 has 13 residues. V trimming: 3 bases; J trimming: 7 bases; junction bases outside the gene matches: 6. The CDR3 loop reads CAWSIGQGIGYTF. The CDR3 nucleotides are TGTGCCTGGAGCATCGGACAGGGGATTGGCTACACCTTC.

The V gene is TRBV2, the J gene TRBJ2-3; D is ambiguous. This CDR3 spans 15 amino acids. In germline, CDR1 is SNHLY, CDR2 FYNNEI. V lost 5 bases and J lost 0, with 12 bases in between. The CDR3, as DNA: TGTGCCAGCAGTACGGATAGACTTAGCACAGATACGCAGTATTTT. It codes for CASSTDRLSTDTQYF.

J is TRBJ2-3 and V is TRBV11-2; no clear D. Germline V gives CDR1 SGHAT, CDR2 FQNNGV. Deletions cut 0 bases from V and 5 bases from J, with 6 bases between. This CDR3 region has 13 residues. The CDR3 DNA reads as TGTGCCAGCAGCTTAGATGGGCAAGATACGCAGTATTTT. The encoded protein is CASSLDGQDTQYF.

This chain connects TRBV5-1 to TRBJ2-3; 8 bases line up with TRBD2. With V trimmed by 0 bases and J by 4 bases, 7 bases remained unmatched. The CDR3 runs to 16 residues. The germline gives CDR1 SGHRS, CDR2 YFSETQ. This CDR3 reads CASSLASSGPADTQYF. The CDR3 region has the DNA TGCGCCAGCAGCTTGGCCTCTAGCGGGCCCGCAGATACGCAGTATTTT. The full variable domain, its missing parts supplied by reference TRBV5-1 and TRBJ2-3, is KAGVTQTPRYLIKTRGQQVTLSCSPISGHRSVSWYQQTPGQGLQFLFEYFSETQRNKGNFPGRFSGRQFSNSRSEMNVSTLELGDSALYLCASSLASSGPADTQYFGPGTRLTVL.

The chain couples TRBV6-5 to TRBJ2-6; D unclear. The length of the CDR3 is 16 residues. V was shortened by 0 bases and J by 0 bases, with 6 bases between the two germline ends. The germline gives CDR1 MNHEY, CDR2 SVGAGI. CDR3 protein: CASSYSRTSGANVLTF. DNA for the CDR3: TGTGCCAGCAGTTACTCGAGAACCTCTGGGGCCAACGTCCTGACTTTC.

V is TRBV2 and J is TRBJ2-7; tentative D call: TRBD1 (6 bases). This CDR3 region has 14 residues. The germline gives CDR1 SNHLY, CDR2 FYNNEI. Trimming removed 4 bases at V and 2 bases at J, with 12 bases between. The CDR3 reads CASSGRQATYEQYF. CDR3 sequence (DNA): TGTGCCAGCAGTGGGCGACAGGCTACCTACGAGCAGTACTTC.

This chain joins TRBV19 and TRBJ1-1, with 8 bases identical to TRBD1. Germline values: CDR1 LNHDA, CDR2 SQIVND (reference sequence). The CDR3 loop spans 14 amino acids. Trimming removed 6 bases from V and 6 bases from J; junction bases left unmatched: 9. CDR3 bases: TGTGCCAGTAGCAGGGACAGGTGGAGCCCTGAAGCTTTCTTT. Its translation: CASSRDRWSPEAFF.

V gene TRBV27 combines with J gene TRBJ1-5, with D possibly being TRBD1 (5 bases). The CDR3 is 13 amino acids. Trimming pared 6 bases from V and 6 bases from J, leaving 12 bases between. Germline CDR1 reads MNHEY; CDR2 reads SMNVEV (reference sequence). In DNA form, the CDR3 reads TGTGCCAGCAGGGAGACAGTCGCTCAGCCCCAGCATTTT. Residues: CASRETVAQPQHF.

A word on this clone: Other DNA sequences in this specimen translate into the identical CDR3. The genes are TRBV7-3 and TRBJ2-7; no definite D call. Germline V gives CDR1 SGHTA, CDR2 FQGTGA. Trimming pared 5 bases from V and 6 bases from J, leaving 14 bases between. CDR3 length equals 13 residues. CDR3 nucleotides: TGTGCCAGCAGCCCGGTCCTGGGCGGCGAGCAGTACTTC. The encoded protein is CASSPVLGGEQYF.